The clone carrying this T cell receptor (beta chain) has more than one count but fewer than ten. Generated by immunoSEQ multiplex PCR, the TCRdb table keeps only in-frame clones and is missing some. The data show nearly 4,500 clones, with roughly 21% seen just once and roughly 5.5% held by the top ten. CDR3 length equals 14 residues. V dropped 5 bases and J dropped 5; count of bases not matched to a gene: 10. Per the germline V gene, CDR1 is GTSNPN and CDR2 is SVGIG (reference sequence). The sample is drawn from a study of T cells in localized non-small cell lung cancer. J is TRBJ2-7 and V is TRBV30; TRBD1 agrees at 9 bases. This receptor was taken from a female donor over 55 with stage I lung adenocarcinoma. The starting material was lung tumor tissue, obtained before any cancer treatment. This chain's CDR3 is CAWAPGQGLHEQYF. CDR3 DNA: TGTGCCTGGGCCCCGGGACAGGGATTACACGAGCAGTACTTC.